Listed here is a single T cell receptor beta chain. The CDR3 contains 17 residues. These data belong to a study of blood T cell repertoires in COVID-19. As for the study in general: Material from acute and convalescent COVID-19 was sourced from the United States, Italy and Spain. T cells, B-cell-depleted T cells, or PBMCs supplied cDNA or gDNA.

Original data processing: The assay estimated nucleated cells by amplifying reference gene primers. Some clones are missing from TCRdb's copy, which holds only in-frame ones; the method was immunoSEQ multiplex PCR. V, J and clone size derive from that table, while D and trimming were established from the DNA sequence. This table has about 95,000 clones, about nine tenths appearing once. Sequences were obtained from peripheral blood. This clonotype was obtained from a man in his sixties with COVID-19, enrolled during active disease. This sequence joins TRBV21-1 and TRBJ2-2; no check of the table's D call, TRBD1, against the DNA was made. TRBV21-1 is deemed a pseudogene. This CDR3 is CASSKADRDSGTGELFF. The CDR3 nucleotides read TGTGCCAGCAGCAAAGCGGACAGGGACAGTGGTACCGGGGAGCTGTTTTTT.